This T cell receptor (beta chain) derives from a study of beta chain features in type 1 diabetes. Sequenced material consisted of expressed TCRB transcripts (all of the isolated RNA was reverse transcribed). Using immunoSEQ multiplex PCR, the repertoire was profiled, and TCRdb retains in-frame clones only, with some absent. The sample lists around 340,000 clones, 6.5% to 10% occurring once. This CDR3 comprises 16 residues. Germline V lookup: CDR1 LGHNA, CDR2 YSLEER. Trimming took 2 bases from V and 2 from J, leaving 12 bases between them. The chain has TRBV4-3 and TRBJ2-2, with D perhaps TRBD2 (6 bases). Input material: central memory CD4+ T cells from blood. This TCR came from a woman aged 18-29 years in good health. The CDR3 loop reads CASSQFYGSNTGELFF. CDR3 nucleotides: TGCGCCAGCAGCCAATTCTACGGGAGTAACACCGGGGAGCTGTTTTTT.